The text below deals with one T cell receptor beta chain. Its binding antigen is unknown. The record has no base qualities; no much larger clone is one base away. The CDR3 has 15 amino acids, counting the end cysteine and phenylalanine. Only the CDR3 DNA stays, 45 bases, in frame from base 1. Trimming leaves V shorter by 3 bases and J shorter by 9 bases, with the junction holding 11 bases beyond the gene matches. The germline V gene gives CDR1 as SGDLS and CDR2 as YYNGEE. Blood samples were collected up to 4 times in the first month after transplant and then at least monthly when available. The library was built by means of the immunoSEQ multiplex PCR assay. For most patients, high-throughput TCR-beta CDR3 sequencing of genomic DNA was performed by Adaptive Biotechnologies. In the original analysis: TCR sequencing data were retrieved from Adaptive's ImmunoSEQ software for around 20 patients, whereas three other patients were processed with MiXCR and VDJtools. Because the origin of CDR3 nucleotide sequences shared between donor and recipient could not be assigned, those sequences were removed. To be classed as alloreactive, a clone needed at least 2-fold expansion over unstimulated cells and a minimum CFSE-low frequency of 0.002% (template counts) or 0.001% (read counts). Clones were considered mappable if detected in sequenced pre-transplant spleen, lymph node, or MLR CFSE-low populations of the donor or recipient. The cumulative frequency of alloreactive clones was calculated as a percentage of all sequences, weighted by copy number. Held by TCRdb, this immuneACCESS table contains in-frame sequences only and omits some clones. Under half of the omission traces to an unresolved V gene where checked; the cause of the rest is unknown. From that table come the V and J calls and clone size; the DNA was used to work out D and trimming. Present in this sample are 98,000 or so clones, 86% of which were seen just once. Approximately 1.4% of the sample comes from the top ten.

This specimen belongs to a study of graft-versus-host responses after intestinal transplantation (dated by TCRdb to the early 2020s). As for the study more broadly: Recipients received multivisceral, liver-intestinal, or isolated intestinal transplants. Every recipient was given anti-thymocyte globulin induction, then maintenance tacrolimus and steroids for 3 to 4 years. Bulk TCR-beta CDR3 sequencing was used to track graft-versus-host and host-versus-graft alloreactive T cell clones in the graft, circulation and bone marrow after intestinal transplantation. To identify alloreactive clones, pre-transplant mixed lymphocyte reaction products were sequenced and compared with unstimulated pre-transplant donor and recipient T cells. The cohort enrolled around 25 intestinal transplant recipients including one retransplant, and a few patients lacking pretransplant specimens were excluded. Donor T cell macrochimerism was defined as a peak of at least 4% donor T cells among recipient peripheral blood mononuclear cells. Rather than being sequenced by the commercial service, samples from a few later patients were sequenced in-house on an Illumina MiSeq and processed with MiXCR.

Results and caveats for the whole study, not just this receptor: In the allografts of patients with donor T cell macrochimerism, GvH to HvG T cell clonal ratios were high. GvH clones turned up in recipient bone marrow, with some appearing earlier in ileal mucosa or blood, a pattern consistent with an intestinal mucosal origin. Early after transplant, peak levels of circulating GvH clones were found to be associated with declines in HvG clones. Conclusions were limited by the relatively low number and heterogeneity of intestinal transplant patients.

This TCR was recovered from a human patient who received an intestinal transplant, so some T cells may come from the graft donor. This specimen consisted of PBMCs, obtained 255 days after intestinal transplant. The V and J genes are TRBV9 and TRBJ2-1; TRBD2 fits 8 bases in the junction. The CDR3 is CASSGREGVYSEQFF. The DNA sequence is TGTGCCAGCAGCGGACGGGAGGGCGTCTATTCTGAGCAGTTCTTC.